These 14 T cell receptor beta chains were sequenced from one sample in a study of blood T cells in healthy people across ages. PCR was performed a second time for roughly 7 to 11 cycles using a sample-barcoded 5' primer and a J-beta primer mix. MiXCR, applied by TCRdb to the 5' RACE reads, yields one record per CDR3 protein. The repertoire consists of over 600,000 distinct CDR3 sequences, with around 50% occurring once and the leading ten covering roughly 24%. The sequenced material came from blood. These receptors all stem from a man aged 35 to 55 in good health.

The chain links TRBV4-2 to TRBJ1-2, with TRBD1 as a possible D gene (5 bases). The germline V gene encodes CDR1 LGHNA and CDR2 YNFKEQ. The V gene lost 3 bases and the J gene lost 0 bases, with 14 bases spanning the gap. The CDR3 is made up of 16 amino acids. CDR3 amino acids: CASSQTGTAANYGYTF. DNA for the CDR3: TGTGCCAGCAGCCAGACTGGGACGGCAGCTAACTATGGCTACACCTTC.

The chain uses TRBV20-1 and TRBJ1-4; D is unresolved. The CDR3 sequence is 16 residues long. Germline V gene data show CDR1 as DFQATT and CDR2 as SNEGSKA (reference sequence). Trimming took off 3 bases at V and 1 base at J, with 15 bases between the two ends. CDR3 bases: TGCAGTGCTAGGATTAAAAAACGGGAAACTAATGAAAAACTGTTTTTT. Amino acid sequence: CSARIKKRETNEKLFF.

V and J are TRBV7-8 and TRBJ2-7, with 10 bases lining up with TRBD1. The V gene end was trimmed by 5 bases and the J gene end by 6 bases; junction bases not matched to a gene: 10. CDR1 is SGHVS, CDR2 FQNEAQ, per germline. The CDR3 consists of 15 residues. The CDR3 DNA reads TGTGCCAGCAGCCTAGACGGGACAGGGGCGATCGAGCAGTACTTC. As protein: CASSLDGTGAIEQYF.

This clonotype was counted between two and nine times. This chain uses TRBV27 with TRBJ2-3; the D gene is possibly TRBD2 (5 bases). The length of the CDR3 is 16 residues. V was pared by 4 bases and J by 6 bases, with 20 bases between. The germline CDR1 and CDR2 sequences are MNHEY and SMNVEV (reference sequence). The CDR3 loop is CASSYGLVLGSDTQYF. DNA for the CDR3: TGTGCCAGCAGTTATGGACTGGTCCTTGGGTCTGATACGCAGTATTTT.

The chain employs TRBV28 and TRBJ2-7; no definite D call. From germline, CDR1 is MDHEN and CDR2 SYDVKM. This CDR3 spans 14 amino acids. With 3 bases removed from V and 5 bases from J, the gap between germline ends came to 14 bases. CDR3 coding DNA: TGTGCCAGCAGTTTCCTCCTGCTCGACCACGAGCAGTACTTC. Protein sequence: CASSFLLLDHEQYF.

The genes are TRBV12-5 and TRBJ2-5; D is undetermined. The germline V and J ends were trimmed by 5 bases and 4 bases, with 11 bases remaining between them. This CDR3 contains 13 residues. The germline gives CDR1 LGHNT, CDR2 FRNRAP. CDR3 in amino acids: CASGAPLGETQYF. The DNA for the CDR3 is TGTGCTAGTGGTGCCCCACTTGGAGAGACCCAGTACTTC.

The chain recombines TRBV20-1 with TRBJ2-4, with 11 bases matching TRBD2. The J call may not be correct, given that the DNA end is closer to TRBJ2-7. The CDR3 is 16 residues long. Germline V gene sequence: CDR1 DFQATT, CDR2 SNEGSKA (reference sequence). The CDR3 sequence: CSARVLTSGRSYEQYF. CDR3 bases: TGCAGTGCTAGAGTCTTAACTAGCGGGAGAAGCTACGAGCAGTACTTC.

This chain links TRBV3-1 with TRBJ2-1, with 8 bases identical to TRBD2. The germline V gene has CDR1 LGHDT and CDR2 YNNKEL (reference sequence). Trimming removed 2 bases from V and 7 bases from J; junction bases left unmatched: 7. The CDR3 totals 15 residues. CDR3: CASSQISGGMNEQFF. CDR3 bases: TGTGCCAGCAGCCAAATAAGCGGGGGCATGAATGAGCAGTTCTTC.

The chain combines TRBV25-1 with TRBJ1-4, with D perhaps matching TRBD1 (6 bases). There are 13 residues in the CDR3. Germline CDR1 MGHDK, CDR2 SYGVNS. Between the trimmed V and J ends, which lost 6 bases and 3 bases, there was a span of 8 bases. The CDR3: CASRRTANEKLFF. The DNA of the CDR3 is TGTGCCAGCAGAAGGACAGCTAATGAAAAACTGTTTTTT.

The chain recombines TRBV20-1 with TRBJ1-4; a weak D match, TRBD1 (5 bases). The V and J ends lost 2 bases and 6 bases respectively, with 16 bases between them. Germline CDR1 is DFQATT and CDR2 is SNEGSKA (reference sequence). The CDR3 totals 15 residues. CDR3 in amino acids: CSARSGAIPDEKLFF. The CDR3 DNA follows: TGCAGTGCTAGATCCGGGGCCATACCTGATGAAAAACTGTTTTTT.

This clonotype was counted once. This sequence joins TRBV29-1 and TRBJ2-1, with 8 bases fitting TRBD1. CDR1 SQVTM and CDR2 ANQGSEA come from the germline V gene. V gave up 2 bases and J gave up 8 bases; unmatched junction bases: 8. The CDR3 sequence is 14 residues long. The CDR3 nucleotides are TGCAGCGTTGAAAGCTCCAGGGGGCGCGATGAGCAGTTCTTC. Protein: CSVESSRGRDEQFF.

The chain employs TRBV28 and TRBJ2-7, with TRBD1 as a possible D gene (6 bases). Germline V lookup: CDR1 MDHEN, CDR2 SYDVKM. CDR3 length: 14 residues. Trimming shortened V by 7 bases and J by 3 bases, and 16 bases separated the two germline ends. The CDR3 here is CASNAGETYYEQYF. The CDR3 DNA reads TGTGCCAGCAATGCAGGGGAAACTTACTACGAGCAGTACTTC.

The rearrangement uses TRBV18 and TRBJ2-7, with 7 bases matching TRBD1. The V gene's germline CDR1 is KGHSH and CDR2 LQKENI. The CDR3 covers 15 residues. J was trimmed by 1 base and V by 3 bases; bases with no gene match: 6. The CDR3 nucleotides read TGTGCCAGCTCACCTCTTCCGGGACAGTCCTACGAGCAGTACTTC. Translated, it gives CASSPLPGQSYEQYF. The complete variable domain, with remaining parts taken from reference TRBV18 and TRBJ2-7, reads NAGVMQNPRHLVRRRGQEARLRCSPMKGHSHVYWYRQLPEEGLKFMVYLQKENIIDESGMPKERFSAEFPKEGPSILRIQQVVRGDSAAYFCASSPLPGQSYEQYFGPGTRLTVT.

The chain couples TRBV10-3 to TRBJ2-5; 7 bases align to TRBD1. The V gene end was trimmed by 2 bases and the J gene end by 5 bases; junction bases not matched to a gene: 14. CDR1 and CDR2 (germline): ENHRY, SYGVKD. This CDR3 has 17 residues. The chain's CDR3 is CAISERAGLIRGETQYF. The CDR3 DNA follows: TGTGCCATCAGTGAGCGGGCAGGCCTCATCAGGGGGGAGACCCAGTACTTC.